This T cell receptor (beta chain) stems from a study of shared clonotypes between healthy human individuals. Worth noting for this clone: Its matching antigen is unknown.

Whole-study findings and limits: Among the subsets, naive ones generally showed larger estimated richness than memory ones.

This table comes from immunoSEQ multiplex PCR, and its TCRdb copy is limited to in-frame clones, with some not included. This sample has some 2,400,000 clones, with nearly 97% found just once. Trimming took off 4 bases at V and 5 bases at J, with 15 bases between the two ends. The CDR3 is 15 amino acids. CDR1 is SEHNR, CDR2 FQNEAQ, per germline (reference sequence). Sequenced material: naive CD4+ T cells sorted from blood. Subset given: CD45RA+ positively selected. The sequence derives from a young man in good health. This rearrangement joins TRBV7-9 to TRBJ2-4; a possible D gene is TRBD1 (5 bases). This CDR3 reads CASSSYRRSENIQYF. The CDR3 nucleotides read TGTGCCAGCAGCTCGTACAGGCGATCCGAAAACATTCAGTACTTC.